This T cell receptor beta chain was obtained from a study of blood T cell repertoires in COVID-19 (dated by TCRdb to the early 2020s). Background on the whole study: The collaborator samples originated in the United States, Italy and Spain and spanned the acute and convalescent phases of COVID-19. The material from the prospective study consisted of cDNA or gDNA derived from T cells, B-cell-depleted T cells, or PBMCs. Subjects who had been exposed to COVID-19, were actively infected with it, or had recovered from it provided the deeply sampled blood TCRbeta repertoires that made up the dataset. The repertoires were released in a freely available public database meant as a resource for research on the immune response to SARS-CoV-2. The samples were drawn from the first 160 participants of the ongoing ImmuneRACE study and from 1,200 or so subjects provided by 6 global collaborators. Sample metadata almost always included a de-identified subject ID, COVID-19 status, age in years and sex. Where HLA class I and class II types were available, the types were taken from metadata supplied by the sample provider, not from assay-based typing. Results the study describes overall, beyond this receptor: The quantity of clinical and demographic metadata differed by source and by participant and was supplied without curation.

Trimming at the junction amounts to 0 bases on V and 7 bases on J, and the germline ends lie 8 bases apart. The cysteine opens and the phenylalanine closes a CDR3 of 13 amino acids. Only the CDR3 region is kept as DNA, spanning 39 bases read in frame from base 1. The germline V gene encodes CDR1 SGHDT and CDR2 YYEEEE. TCRbeta CDR3 regions were amplified from genomic DNA by means of the immunoSEQ Assay, a bias-controlled multiplex PCR. On the study's bioinformatics: Within the assay, amplification of reference gene primers was used to estimate how many nucleated cells each sample contained. To quantify the absolute abundance of each unique TCRbeta CDR3 rearrangement, sequence reads were collapsed and filtered. For each sample, productive Simpson clonality was calculated as the square root of Simpson's diversity index over productive rearrangements. Sourced from immuneACCESS, this table was stored by TCRdb with only in-frame sequences that have V and J called. A share of the clones is absent; for the studies checked, an unresolved V gene accounts for under half, and the remainder has no known explanation. V and J calls and clone size are as listed in that table; D and trimming were resolved from the DNA. The table for this sample lists 450,000 to 600,000 clones; roughly 87% of them were counted only once. The top ten constitute 0.7% of the sample.

Participants in the prospective study were aged roughly 18 to 95 years, lived in about two dozen United States geographic areas, and enrolled through a virtual design. Cohort assignment in the prospective study relied on participant-reported clinical history from a screening survey and a study questionnaire. Recovered participants in ImmuneRACE Cohort 3 were defined as having two consecutive negative NP/OP PCR tests, clearance from a healthcare professional, or resolution of symptoms. Each participant in the prospective study had whole blood, serum and a nasopharyngeal or oropharyngeal swab collected by mobile phlebotomists. Participants in the prospective study had the option to provide additional blood draws and questionnaires over a 2-month period. Before DNA extraction, prospective study blood samples were shipped either frozen or at room temperature. Of note for this clone: Its recognized antigen is unknown. Nothing much larger sits one base from this clone, and base qualities are not available.

Recombination linked TRBV5-6 to TRBJ1-5; TRBD1 is a weak D gene call, 5 bases matching. The sequence derives from a woman under 30 who had recovered from COVID-19. The specimen was PBMCs or T cells enriched from blood (not recorded which). Read as DNA, the sequence is TGTGCCAGCAGCTTGGGTGGGGGGCAGCCCCAGCATTTT. Its amino acids are CASSLGGGQPQHF.